The entry below gives a single TCR beta chain sequence along with its context. Germline CDR1 GTSNPN, CDR2 SVGIG (reference sequence). V gave up 0 bases and J gave up 7 bases, with 10 bases separating them. The CDR3 spans 13 residues. The sample comes from a study of T cell changes during pregnancy in multiple sclerosis. The assay was immunoSEQ multiplex PCR, and TCRdb's table has in-frame clones only and misses some. The sample includes 100,000 or so clones, 85% to 95% seen only once; the top ten take roughly 1.2%. The chain couples TRBV30 to TRBJ1-5; no reliable D call. The specimen comprised peripheral blood, sampled in the second trimester of pregnancy. The sequence was collected from a female donor with multiple sclerosis, enrolled in a pregnancy study. DNA for the CDR3: TGTGCCTGGAGTGTACTCGGTAAGCAGCCCCAGCATTTT. This encodes CAWSVLGKQPQHF.